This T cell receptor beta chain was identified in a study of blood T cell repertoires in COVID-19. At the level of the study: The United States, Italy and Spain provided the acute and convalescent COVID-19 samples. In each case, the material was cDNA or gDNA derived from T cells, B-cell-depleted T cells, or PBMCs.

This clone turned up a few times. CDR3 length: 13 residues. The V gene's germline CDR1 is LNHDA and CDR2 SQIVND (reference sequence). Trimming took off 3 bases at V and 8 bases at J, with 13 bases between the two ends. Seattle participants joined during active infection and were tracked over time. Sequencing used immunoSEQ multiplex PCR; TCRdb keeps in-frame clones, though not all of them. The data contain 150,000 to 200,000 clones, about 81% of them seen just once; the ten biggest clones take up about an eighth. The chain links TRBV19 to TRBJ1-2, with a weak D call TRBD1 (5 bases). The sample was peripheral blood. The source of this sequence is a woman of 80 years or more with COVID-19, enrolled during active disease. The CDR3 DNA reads TGTGCCAGTAGTATTAACAGGCTAGAAGGCTACACCTTC. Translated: CASSINRLEGYTF. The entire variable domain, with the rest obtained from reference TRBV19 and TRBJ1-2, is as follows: DGGITQSPKYLFRKEGQNVTLSCEQNLNHDAMYWYRQDPGQGLRLIYYSQIVNDFQKGDIAEGYSVSREKKESFPLTVTSAQKNPTAFYLCASSINRLEGYTFGSGTRLTVV.